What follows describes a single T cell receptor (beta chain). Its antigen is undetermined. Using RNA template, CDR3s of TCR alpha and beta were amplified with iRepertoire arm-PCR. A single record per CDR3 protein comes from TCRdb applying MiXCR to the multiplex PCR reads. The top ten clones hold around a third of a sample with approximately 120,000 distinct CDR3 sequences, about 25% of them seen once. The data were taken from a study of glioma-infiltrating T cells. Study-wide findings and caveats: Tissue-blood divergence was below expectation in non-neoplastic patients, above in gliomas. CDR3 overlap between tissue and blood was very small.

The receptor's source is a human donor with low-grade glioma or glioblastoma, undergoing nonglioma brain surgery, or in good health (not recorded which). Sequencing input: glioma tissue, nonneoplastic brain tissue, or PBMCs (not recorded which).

The CDR3 region is CASRRTVSTDTQYF. CDR3 bases: TGTGCCAGCAGGAGGACAGTGAGCACAGATACGCAGTATTTT. The genes are TRBV12-3 or TRBV12-4 and TRBJ2-3; weak D call: TRBD1 (6 bases). Trimming removed 6 bases from V and 0 bases from J, with 10 bases in between. The CDR3 loop spans 14 amino acids.